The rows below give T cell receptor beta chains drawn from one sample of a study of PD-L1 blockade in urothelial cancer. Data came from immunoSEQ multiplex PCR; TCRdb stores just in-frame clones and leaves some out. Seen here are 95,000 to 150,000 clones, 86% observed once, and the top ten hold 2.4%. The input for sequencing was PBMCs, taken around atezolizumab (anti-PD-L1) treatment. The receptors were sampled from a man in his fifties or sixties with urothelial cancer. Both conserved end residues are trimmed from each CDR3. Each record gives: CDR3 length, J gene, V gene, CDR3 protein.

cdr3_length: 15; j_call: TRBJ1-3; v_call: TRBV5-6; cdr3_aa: ASSLLGRQEAGNTIY
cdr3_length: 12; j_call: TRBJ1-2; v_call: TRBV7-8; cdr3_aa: ASSFSHGGYGYT
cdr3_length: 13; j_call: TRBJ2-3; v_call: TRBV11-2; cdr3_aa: ASTAPTTSTDTQY
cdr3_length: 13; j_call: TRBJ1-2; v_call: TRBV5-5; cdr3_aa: ASSFWVFAAYGYT
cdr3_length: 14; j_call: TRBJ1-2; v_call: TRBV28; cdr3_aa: ASSPAGGQANYGYT
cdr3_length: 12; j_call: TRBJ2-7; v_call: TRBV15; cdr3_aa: ATSRGTGSYEQY
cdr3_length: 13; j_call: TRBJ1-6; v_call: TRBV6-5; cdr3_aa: ASRRMTGNNSPLH
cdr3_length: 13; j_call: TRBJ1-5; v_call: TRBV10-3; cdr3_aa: AISESLQQHQPQH
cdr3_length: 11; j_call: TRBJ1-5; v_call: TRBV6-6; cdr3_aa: ASKRDSNQPQH
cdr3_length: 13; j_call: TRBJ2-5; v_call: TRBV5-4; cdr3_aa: ASSLLAGSQETQY
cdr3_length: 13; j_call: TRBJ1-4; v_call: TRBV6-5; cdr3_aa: ASSYSVQSPEKLF
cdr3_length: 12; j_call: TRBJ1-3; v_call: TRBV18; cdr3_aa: ASSPQGSGNTIY
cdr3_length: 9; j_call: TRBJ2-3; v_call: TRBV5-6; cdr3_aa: ASSRVASQY
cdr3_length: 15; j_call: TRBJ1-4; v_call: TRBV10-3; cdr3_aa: AISEATPGQGHEKLF
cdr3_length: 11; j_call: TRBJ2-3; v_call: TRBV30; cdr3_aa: AWSAAGGDTQY
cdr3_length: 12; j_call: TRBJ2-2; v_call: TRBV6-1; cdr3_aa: ASSATSMTGELF
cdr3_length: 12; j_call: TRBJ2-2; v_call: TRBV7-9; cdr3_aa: ASHQREATGELF
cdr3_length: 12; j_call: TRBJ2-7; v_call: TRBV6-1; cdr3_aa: ASISRGQPYEQY
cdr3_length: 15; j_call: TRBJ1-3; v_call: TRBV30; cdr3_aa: AWSAPRQGLSGNTIY
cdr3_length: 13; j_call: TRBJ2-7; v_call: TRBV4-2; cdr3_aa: ASSQVGTTSWEQY
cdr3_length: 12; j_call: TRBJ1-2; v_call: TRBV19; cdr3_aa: ASSILGTDPGYT
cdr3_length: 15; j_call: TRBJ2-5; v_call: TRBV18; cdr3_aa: ASSPSRLAGGAETQY
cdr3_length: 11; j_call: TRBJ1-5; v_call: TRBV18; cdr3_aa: ASSPLRGQPQH
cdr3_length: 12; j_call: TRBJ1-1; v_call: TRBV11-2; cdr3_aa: ASTPRGGDTEAF
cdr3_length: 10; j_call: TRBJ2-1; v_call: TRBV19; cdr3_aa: ASTEGAHEQF
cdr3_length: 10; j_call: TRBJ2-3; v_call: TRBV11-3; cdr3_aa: ASSFSGDTQY
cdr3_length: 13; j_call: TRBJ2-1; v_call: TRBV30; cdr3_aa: AWSASLAGVLEQF
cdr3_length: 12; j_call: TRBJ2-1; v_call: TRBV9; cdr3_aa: ASSVEPFDNEQF
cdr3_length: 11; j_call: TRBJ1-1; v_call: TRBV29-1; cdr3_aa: SVEPGEGTEAF
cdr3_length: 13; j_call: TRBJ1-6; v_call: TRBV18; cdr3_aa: ASQTSGTGDSPLH
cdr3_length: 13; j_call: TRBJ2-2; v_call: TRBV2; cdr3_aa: ASSFGLAGNGELF
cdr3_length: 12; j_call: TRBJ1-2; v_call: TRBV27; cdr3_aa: ASSTRGPGYGYT
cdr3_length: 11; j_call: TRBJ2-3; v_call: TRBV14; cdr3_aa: ASSPSGIDTQY
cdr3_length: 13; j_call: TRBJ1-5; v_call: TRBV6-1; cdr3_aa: ASRPPGQRNQPQH
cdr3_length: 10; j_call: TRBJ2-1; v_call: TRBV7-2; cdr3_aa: ASSPGDRLQF
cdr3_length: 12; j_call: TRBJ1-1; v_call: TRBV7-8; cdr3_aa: ASSPSVRPNEAF
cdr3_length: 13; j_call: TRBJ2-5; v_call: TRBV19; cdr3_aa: ASSIFSGVQETQY
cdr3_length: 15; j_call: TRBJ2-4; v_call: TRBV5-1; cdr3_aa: ASSLGTGGLAKNIQY
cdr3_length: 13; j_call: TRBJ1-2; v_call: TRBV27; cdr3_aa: ASSPGDSIRHGYT
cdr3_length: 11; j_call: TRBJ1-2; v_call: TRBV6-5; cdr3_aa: ASRPGTVYGYT
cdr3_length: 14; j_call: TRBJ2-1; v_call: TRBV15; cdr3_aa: ATSRTGRGNNNEQF